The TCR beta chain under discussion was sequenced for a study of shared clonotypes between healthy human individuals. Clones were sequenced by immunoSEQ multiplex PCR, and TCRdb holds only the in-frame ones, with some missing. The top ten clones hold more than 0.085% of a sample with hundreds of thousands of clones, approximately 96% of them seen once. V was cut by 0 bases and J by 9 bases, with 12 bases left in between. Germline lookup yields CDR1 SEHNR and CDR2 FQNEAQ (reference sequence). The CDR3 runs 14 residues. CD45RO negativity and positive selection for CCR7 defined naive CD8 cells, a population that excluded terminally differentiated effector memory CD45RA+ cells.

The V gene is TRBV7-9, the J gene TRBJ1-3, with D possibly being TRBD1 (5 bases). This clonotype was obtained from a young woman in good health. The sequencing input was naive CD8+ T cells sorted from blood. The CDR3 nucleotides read TGTGCCAGCAGCTTAGCTTTAGAGGGGCCCACCATATATTTT. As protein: CASSLALEGPTIYF.